The 10 T cell receptor beta chains presented below share a single source sample, sequenced in a study of cytomegalovirus exposure and HLA in healthy donors. This table comes from immunoSEQ multiplex PCR, and its TCRdb copy is limited to in-frame clones, with some not included. There are 100,000 to 150,000 clones in the sample; 70% to 90% occur only once, and more than 1.5% lies in the top ten. Sequencing used PBMCs. The receptor source for this set is a man aged 18 to 29 in good health and CMV-seronegative.

The DNA for the CDR3 is TGCAGCGTTGAGCGGCTAGCGGGAGGAACAGATACGCAGTATTTT. This translates into CSVERLAGGTDTQYF. The V gene is TRBV29-1, the J gene TRBJ2-3, with TRBD2 identical over 11 bases. The CDR3 sequence is 15 residues long. Germline lookup yields CDR1 SQVTM and CDR2 ANQGSEA. The ends lost 3 bases at V and 3 bases at J; junction bases unmatched: 5.

DNA of the CDR3: TGTGCCAGCAGATTGATCCGAACAGGGGTGGGCACTGAAGCTTTCTTT. It is translated as CASRLIRTGVGTEAFF. The V gene is TRBV28, the J gene TRBJ1-1; 7 nucleotides align to TRBD1. CDR1 is MDHEN, CDR2 SYDVKM, per germline. The CDR3 spans 16 residues. The V and J ends lost 6 bases and 4 bases, in that order; junction bases with no gene match: 14.

V usage is TRBV7-6 and J usage is TRBJ2-3; D not resolved. This CDR3 is 13 amino acids long. Deletions cut 4 bases from V and 4 bases from J, with 9 bases between. The germline gives CDR1 SGHVS, CDR2 FNYEAQ. CDR3 coding DNA: TGTGCCAGCAGCTCGACATGGTCAGATACGCAGTATTTT. Its protein product is CASSSTWSDTQYF.

This clone is a singleton in its sample. V gene TRBV4-3 combines with J gene TRBJ1-6, with D uncertain. CDR1 and CDR2 (germline): LGHNA, YSLEER. This CDR3 comprises 17 residues. Trimming removed 4 bases from V and 0 bases from J, with 13 bases in between. CDR3 nucleotide sequence: TGCGCCAGCAGCCCGGAGACTGGAAGCTCCTATAATTCACCCCTCCACTTT. Translation: CASSPETGSSYNSPLHF.

The V gene is TRBV30, the J gene TRBJ1-6, with D perhaps matching TRBD1 (5 bases). V gave up 1 base and J gave up 9 bases, with 10 bases separating them. Germline V gene sequence: CDR1 GTSNPN, CDR2 SVGIG (reference sequence). CDR3 size: 13 residues. The CDR3 nucleotides read TGTGCCTGGAGTGGACAGCTGAGTTCACCCCTCCACTTT. It yields the protein CAWSGQLSSPLHF.

The chain has TRBV2 and TRBJ2-7, with D possibly matching TRBD2 (5 bases). Germline V gene sequence: CDR1 SNHLY, CDR2 FYNNEI. This CDR3 spans 16 amino acids. Trimming removed 7 bases from V and 2 bases from J, with 21 bases in between. The CDR3 DNA reads TGTGCCAGCATTAACCAGGCCCCGGGAAAAACCTACGAGCAGTACTTC. Translated, it gives CASINQAPGKTYEQYF.

The chain recombines TRBV30 with TRBJ1-1; tentative D call: TRBD1 (5 bases). The germline gives CDR1 GTSNPN, CDR2 SVGIG (reference sequence). This CDR3 has 13 residues. Trimming shortened V by 0 bases and J by 3 bases, and 8 bases separated the two germline ends. The CDR3 reads CAWSVRGDTEAFF. CDR3 bases: TGTGCCTGGAGTGTTCGGGGGGACACTGAAGCTTTCTTT.

The V and J genes are TRBV28 and TRBJ1-5; no firm D call. V gave up 1 base and J gave up 1 base, with 8 bases separating them. Germline V gene sequence: CDR1 MDHEN, CDR2 SYDVKM. This CDR3 comprises 15 residues. CDR3 residues: CASSLLGSSNQPQHF. The CDR3 coding sequence is TGTGCCAGCAGTTTATTGGGGAGCAGCAATCAGCCCCAGCATTTT.

The V call is TRBV6-5, the J call TRBJ2-7; TRBD1 agrees at 7 bases. CDR3 length: 14 residues. Germline V gene sequence: CDR1 MNHEY, CDR2 SVGAGI. V shed 10 bases, J shed 2 bases, and the junction held 11 bases outside the gene matches. The CDR3 reads CATSFDRDAYEQYF. In DNA, the CDR3 is TGTGCCACGTCCTTCGACAGGGATGCCTACGAGCAGTACTTC.

This chain uses TRBV19 with TRBJ2-5; 11 positions match TRBD2. Germline V lookup: CDR1 LNHDA, CDR2 SQIVND (reference sequence). V dropped 4 bases and J dropped 1; count of bases not matched to a gene: 2. The CDR3 covers 15 residues. CDR3 in DNA: TGTGCCAGTAGTAGACTAGCGGGGAGCCAAGAGACCCAGTACTTC. Its protein is CASSRLAGSQETQYF. Complete variable domain (other parts from reference TRBV19 and TRBJ2-5): DGGITQSPKYLFRKEGQNVTLSCEQNLNHDAMYWYRQDPGQGLRLIYYSQIVNDFQKGDIAEGYSVSREKKESFPLTVTSAQKNPTAFYLCASSRLAGSQETQYFGPGTRLLVL.